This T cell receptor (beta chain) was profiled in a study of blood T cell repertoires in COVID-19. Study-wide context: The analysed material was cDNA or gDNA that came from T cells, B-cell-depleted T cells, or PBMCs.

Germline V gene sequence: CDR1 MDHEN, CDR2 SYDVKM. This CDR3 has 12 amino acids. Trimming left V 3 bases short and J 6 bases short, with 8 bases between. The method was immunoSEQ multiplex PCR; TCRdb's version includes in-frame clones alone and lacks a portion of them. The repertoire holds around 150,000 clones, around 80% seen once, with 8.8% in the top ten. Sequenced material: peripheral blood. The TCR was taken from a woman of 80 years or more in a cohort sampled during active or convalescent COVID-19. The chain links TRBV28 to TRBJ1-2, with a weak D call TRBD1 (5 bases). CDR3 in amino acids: CASSFSGNGYTF. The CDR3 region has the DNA TGTGCCAGCAGTTTTTCAGGGAATGGCTACACCTTC.